This T cell receptor (beta chain) was captured in a study of response to subunit inactivated influenza vaccine. TCRdb reprocessed the RT-PCR reads via MiXCR and lists one record per CDR3 protein. Found here are about 700,000 distinct CDR3 sequences, around a sixth of them singletons; the top ten hold around a tenth. The sequence came from a man over 45 who received an inactivated influenza vaccine. The specimen comprised PBMCs from blood, sampled 11 to 12 days after vaccination.

The CDR3 nucleotides read TGTGCCACCGGTGAACAGGGATTCTTGAATCAGCCCCAGCATTTT. Translated, it gives CATGEQGFLNQPQHF. V usage is TRBV19 and J usage is TRBJ1-5, with D perhaps matching TRBD1 (6 bases). Germline V gene data show CDR1 as LNHDA and CDR2 as SQIVND (reference sequence). The CDR3 runs 15 residues. Trimming shortened V by 10 bases and J by 4 bases, and 20 bases separated the two germline ends.